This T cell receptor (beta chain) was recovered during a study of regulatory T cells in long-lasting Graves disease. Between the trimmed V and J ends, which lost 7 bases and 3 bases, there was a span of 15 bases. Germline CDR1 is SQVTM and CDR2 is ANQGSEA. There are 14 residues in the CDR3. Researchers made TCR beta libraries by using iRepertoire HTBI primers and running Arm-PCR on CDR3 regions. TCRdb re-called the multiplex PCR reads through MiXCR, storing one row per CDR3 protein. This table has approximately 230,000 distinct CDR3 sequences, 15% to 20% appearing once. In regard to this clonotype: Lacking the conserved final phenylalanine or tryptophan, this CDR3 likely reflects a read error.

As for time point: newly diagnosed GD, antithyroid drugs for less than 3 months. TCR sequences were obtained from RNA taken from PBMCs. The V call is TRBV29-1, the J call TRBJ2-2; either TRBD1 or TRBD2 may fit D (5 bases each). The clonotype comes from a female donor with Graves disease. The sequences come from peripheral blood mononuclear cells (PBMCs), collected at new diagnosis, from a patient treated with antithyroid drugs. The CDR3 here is CSAEGRGYTGELFS. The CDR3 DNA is TGCAGCGCCGAGGGACGGGGATACACCGGGGAGCTGTTTTCT.